This T cell receptor (beta chain) emerged from a study of T cell changes during pregnancy in multiple sclerosis. Repertoires were generated with immunoSEQ multiplex PCR, while TCRdb's copy carries only in-frame clones and drops some. The sample contains 35,000 to 45,000 clones, about 88% of which appear only once. CDR3 size: 12 residues. Unmatched junction bases numbered 4, after V lost 7 bases and J lost 3 bases. Per the germline V gene, CDR1 is SGDLS and CDR2 is YYNGEE. The chain joins TRBV9 to TRBJ2-7; TRBD2 matches 7 bases. The receptor was isolated from a female donor with multiple sclerosis, enrolled in a pregnancy study. The sample consisted of CD8+ T cells from peripheral blood mononuclear cells, taken in the first trimester of pregnancy. This CDR3 is CASGGEGYEQYF. The CDR3 nucleotides read TGTGCCAGCGGGGGGGAAGGCTACGAGCAGTACTTC.